The next 29 T cell receptor beta chains were all read from a single sample in a study of PD-1 blockade in classical Hodgkin lymphoma. Time point in this sample: newly diagnosed, previously untreated cHL patient sample. Data came from immunoSEQ multiplex PCR; TCRdb stores just in-frame clones and leaves some out. The repertoire holds around 17,000 clones, with roughly four fifths as singletons. Sequencing was performed on peripheral blood mononuclear cells (PBMCs). These receptor sequences come from a human donor with classical Hodgkin lymphoma.

V gene TRBV6-1 combines with J gene TRBJ2-1; possibly TRBD2 for D (6 bases). The CDR3 contains 13 residues. Trimming removed 10 bases from V and 4 bases from J, with 14 bases in between. Germline values: CDR1 MNHNS, CDR2 SASEGT. The CDR3 is CAIKAGPYNEQFF. Written as DNA, the CDR3 is TGTGCCATTAAAGCGGGCCCGTACAATGAGCAGTTCTTC.

The chain uses TRBV5-4 and TRBJ1-4; D not resolved. The ends were cut back, 4 bases at V and 3 bases at J, with 13 bases in the middle. This CDR3 has 15 amino acids. Germline assignment: CDR1 SGHNT and CDR2 YYREEE (reference sequence). CDR3 DNA: TGTGCCAGCAGCCCTTACGGCATTTCTAATGAAAAACTGTTTTTT. Amino acids: CASSPYGISNEKLFF.

The chain combines TRBV5-1 with TRBJ1-1; TRBD1 is a possible D gene (5 bases). Trimming pared 4 bases from V and 3 bases from J, leaving 13 bases between. Germline CDR1 is SGHRS and CDR2 is YFSETQ. The CDR3 consists of 14 residues. The CDR3 is CASSIWGEDTEAFF. The CDR3 DNA reads as TGCGCCAGCAGCATCTGGGGGGAGGACACTGAAGCTTTCTTT.

Concerning this clone: Other DNA sequences in the same sample also yield this CDR3. J is TRBJ1-3 and V is TRBV19; D is uncertain. The CDR3 loop spans 11 amino acids. CDR1 LNHDA and CDR2 SQIVND come from the germline V gene (reference sequence). The V and J ends lost 6 bases and 1 base respectively, with 1 base between them. The CDR3 is CASRSGNTIYF. The CDR3 DNA follows: TGTGCCAGTAGGTCTGGAAACACCATATATTTT.

This rearrangement joins TRBV11-3 to TRBJ2-1, with 7 nucleotides matching TRBD1. The germline gives CDR1 SGHNT, CDR2 YENEEA. The CDR3 runs 15 residues. V shed 1 base and J 7 bases; nucleotides not matched to a gene: 7. Here the CDR3 reads CASSLVPQGMNEQFF. As DNA, the CDR3 is TGTGCCAGCAGCTTAGTGCCACAGGGGATGAATGAGCAGTTCTTC.

V usage is TRBV7-6 and J usage is TRBJ2-3; 7 bases match TRBD1. V dropped 1 base and J dropped 8; count of bases not matched to a gene: 9. Looked up from germline, CDR1 is SGHVS and CDR2 is FNYEAQ. CDR3 length: 15 residues. The CDR3 DNA follows: TGTGCCAGCAGCTTAGGTGTCGAGGGGGCAGGTACGCAGTATTTT. Residues: CASSLGVEGAGTQYF.

This clone was observed a single time. V is TRBV7-8 and J is TRBJ2-3, with D possibly TRBD2 on 6 matching bases. The CDR3 has 15 amino acids. V was pared by 5 bases and J by 1 base, with 13 bases between. Germline loops: CDR1 SGHVS, CDR2 FQNEAQ. The CDR3 DNA reads TGTGCCAGCAGCCAGCGGGTCGGGGGCACAGATACGCAGTATTTT. Translation gives CASSQRVGGTDTQYF.

Here the CDR3 reads CASSWDRTGTNQPQHF. The CDR3 coding sequence is TGTGCCAGTAGCTGGGATCGGACAGGGACCAATCAGCCCCAGCATTTT. The chain couples TRBV19 to TRBJ1-5, with 8 bases matching TRBD1. With V trimmed by 6 bases and J by 3 bases, 10 bases remained unmatched. The CDR3 totals 16 residues. The germline gives CDR1 LNHDA, CDR2 SQIVND (reference sequence).

The rearrangement joins TRBV4-2 to TRBJ2-7; 12 bases line up with TRBD2. Germline assignment: CDR1 LGHNA and CDR2 YNFKEQ. Trimming at V came to 1 base and at J to 6 bases, leaving 4 bases not matched to a gene. The CDR3 loop spans 15 amino acids. DNA for the CDR3: TGTGCCAGCAGCCAAGGGGGACTAGCGGGCACCGAGCAGTACTTC. Its translation: CASSQGGLAGTEQYF.

This rearrangement joins TRBV5-1 to TRBJ2-3, with 8 bases identical to TRBD1. This CDR3 region has 14 residues. Germline lookup yields CDR1 SGHRS and CDR2 YFSETQ. V lost 3 bases, J lost 6 bases, and 6 bases stayed unmatched. This CDR3 reads CASSWTGPQDTQYF. As DNA, the CDR3 is TGCGCCAGCAGCTGGACAGGGCCCCAGGATACGCAGTATTTT.

CDR3 nucleotides: TGCGCCAGCCAACGGAGAGGGAACACTGAAGCTTTCTTT. Protein product: CASQRRGNTEAFF. The genes are TRBV5-1 and TRBJ1-1; D ambiguous. The germline V gene encodes CDR1 SGHRS and CDR2 YFSETQ. V lost 7 bases and J lost 1, with 11 bases in between. The CDR3 runs to 13 residues.

This clone appeared once. V usage is TRBV5-4 and J usage is TRBJ1-1; D ambiguous. Germline V gene data show CDR1 as SGHNT and CDR2 as YYREEE (reference sequence). The length of the CDR3 is 13 residues. V was shortened by 4 bases and J by 3 bases, with 10 bases between the two germline ends. CDR3 DNA sequence: TGTGCCAGCAGCCGAGGAGGTGACACTGAAGCTTTCTTT. Translated, it gives CASSRGGDTEAFF.

The chain has TRBV5-1 and TRBJ2-5, with 8 bases lining up with TRBD1. Germline trimming cut 2 bases from V and 5 bases from J; bases unmatched to any gene: 5. Looked up from germline, CDR1 is SGHRS and CDR2 is YFSETQ. This CDR3 region has 14 residues. CDR3 loop: CASSFWTGRETQYF. The DNA for the CDR3 is TGCGCCAGCAGCTTCTGGACAGGGAGGGAGACCCAGTACTTC.

This clone was picked up one time. V and J are TRBV19 and TRBJ1-5, with D unclear. CDR1 and CDR2 (germline): LNHDA, SQIVND (reference sequence). This CDR3 comprises 11 residues. V dropped 6 bases and J dropped 5 bases, with 5 bases sitting between them. CDR3 sequence reads: CASSDDQPQHF. The CDR3 region has the DNA TGTGCCAGTAGCGATGATCAGCCCCAGCATTTT.

This chain uses TRBV5-6 with TRBJ2-7, with 9 bases fitting TRBD1. Per germline, CDR1 SGHDT and CDR2 YYEEEE. Trimming at V came to 4 bases and at J to 2 bases, leaving 13 bases not matched to a gene. The CDR3 totals 17 residues. CDR3 in amino acids: CASSPDGRTGVTYEQYF. The CDR3 coding sequence is TGTGCCAGCAGCCCCGACGGCCGGACAGGGGTGACCTACGAGCAGTACTTC.

This clone has only a few counts. This chain uses TRBV6-4 with TRBJ1-1; D gene ambiguous. The CDR3 is 13 residues long. Trimming removed 2 bases from V and 4 bases from J, with 8 bases in between. From germline, CDR1 is MRHNA and CDR2 SNTAGT. The CDR3 protein is CASSDREATEAFF. The CDR3 DNA reads TGTGCCAGCAGTGACAGGGAGGCCACTGAAGCTTTCTTT.

This chain joins TRBV19 and TRBJ2-1; 8 bases align to TRBD2. Losses at the gene ends were 5 bases for V and 7 bases for J; bases not matched to a gene: 13. The CDR3 length is 16 residues. Germline V gene sequence: CDR1 LNHDA, CDR2 SQIVND (reference sequence). CDR3 sequence (DNA): TGTGCCAGTAGTCCCAACGGAGCGGGAGACGGGAATGAGCAGTTCTTC. It yields the protein CASSPNGAGDGNEQFF.

J is TRBJ2-3 and V is TRBV9; no definite D call. Trimming left V 5 bases short and J 4 bases short, with 20 bases between. The CDR3 runs to 16 residues. In germline, CDR1 is SGDLS, CDR2 YYNGEE. The CDR3 is CASRVPSEVRADTQYF. The CDR3 DNA sequence: TGTGCCAGCAGAGTCCCTAGTGAGGTGCGCGCAGATACGCAGTATTTT. Full variable domain (outside the CDR3, taken from reference TRBV9 and TRBJ2-3): DSGVTQTPKHLITATGQRVTLRCSPRSGDLSVYWYQQSLDQGLQFLIQYYNGEERAKGNILERFSAQQFPDLHSELNLSSLELGDSALYFCASRVPSEVRADTQYFGPGTRLTVL.

J is TRBJ2-3 and V is TRBV28; D call uncertain. The germline V gene encodes CDR1 MDHEN and CDR2 SYDVKM. The CDR3 is made up of 12 amino acids. V was pared by 4 bases and J by 2 bases, with 4 bases between. CDR3 region: CASSSTTDTQYF. The CDR3 DNA reads TGTGCCAGCAGTTCAACCACAGATACGCAGTATTTT.

This clone was seen only a few times. This chain links TRBV4-1 with TRBJ2-6, with D maybe TRBD1 (5 bases). The CDR3 consists of 16 residues. Germline CDR1 reads MGHRA; CDR2 reads YSYEKL. Trimming took off 1 base at V and 4 bases at J, with 11 bases between the two ends. CDR3: CASSQGQSSGANVLTF. The CDR3 nucleotides read TGCGCCAGCAGCCAAGGACAGTCATCGGGGGCCAACGTCCTGACTTTC.

The gene calls are TRBV10-3 and TRBJ2-7, with 8 positions matching TRBD2. Per germline, CDR1 ENHRY and CDR2 SYGVKD. The CDR3 spans 15 residues. Germline trimming cut 3 bases from V and 3 bases from J; bases unmatched to any gene: 7. The chain's CDR3 is CAISDRAGGRYEQYF. Here the CDR3 DNA reads TGTGCCATCAGTGACCGTGCGGGAGGCCGCTACGAGCAGTACTTC.

The genes are TRBV2 and TRBJ1-2, with D hard to call. CDR1 and CDR2 from the germline V gene are SNHLY and FYNNEI. The CDR3 totals 14 residues. Trimming stripped 5 bases from V and 8 bases from J, with 18 bases between. CDR3 loop: CASSLGGVTGGYTF. The CDR3 DNA sequence: TGTGCCAGCAGTCTTGGTGGCGTAACTGGCGGCTACACCTTC.

The chain uses TRBV19 and TRBJ1-5, with a tentative D call TRBD1 (5 bases). V lost 6 bases and J 7 bases, leaving 19 bases between the germline ends. This CDR3 is 15 amino acids long. In germline, CDR1 is LNHDA, CDR2 SQIVND (reference sequence). The CDR3 spells CASRAPQGGQQPQHF. The CDR3 DNA sequence: TGTGCCAGTAGGGCCCCGCAGGGAGGGCAACAGCCCCAGCATTTT.

The chain employs TRBV6-4 and TRBJ2-2; 8 nucleotides match TRBD2. Germline V gene lookup returns CDR1 MRHNA and CDR2 SNTAGT. The CDR3 is 17 amino acids. J gave up 4 bases and V 3 bases, and 10 bases lay outside the gene matches. In DNA, the CDR3 is TGTGCCAGCAGTGAAATCGGCCCAGCGGGAGTCACCGGGGAGCTGTTTTTT. Translation: CASSEIGPAGVTGELFF.

The chain has TRBV7-2 and TRBJ2-2; the D is unclear. The CDR3 extends over 13 amino acids. From germline, CDR1 is SGHTA and CDR2 FQGNSA. V was pared by 5 bases and J by 6 bases, with 10 bases between. CDR3 DNA sequence: TGTGCCAGCAGCCCGGAGACGGCCGGGGAGCTGTTTTTT. Amino acid sequence: CASSPETAGELFF.

This chain links TRBV5-5 with TRBJ1-2, with 8 bases matching TRBD1. Looked up from germline, CDR1 is SGHKS and CDR2 is YYEKEE (reference sequence). The trim removed 3 bases at V and 0 bases at J, leaving 1 base unmatched. The CDR3 sequence is 14 residues long. CDR3 region: CASSSDRANYGYTF. For the CDR3, the DNA is TGTGCCAGCAGCTCGGACAGGGCTAACTATGGCTACACCTTC.

The chain has TRBV6-1 and TRBJ2-7; 10 bases fit TRBD2. The CDR3 consists of 13 residues. Germline V gene data show CDR1 as MNHNS and CDR2 as SASEGT. Trimming took 8 bases from V and 0 from J; bases not matched to a gene: 1. CDR3 in amino acids: CASGLADSYEQYF. The CDR3 bases are TGTGCCAGCGGACTAGCGGACTCCTACGAGCAGTACTTC.

The chain couples TRBV6-1 to TRBJ1-3; D may be TRBD1 (5 bases). The V gene lost 0 bases and the J gene lost 2 bases, with 11 bases spanning the gap. There are 16 residues in the CDR3. Germline V gives CDR1 MNHNS, CDR2 SASEGT. CDR3 bases: TGTGCCAGCAGTGAAGCGCTGGGGCCCCCTGGAAACACCATATATTTT. Its translation: CASSEALGPPGNTIYF.

This chain connects TRBV19 to TRBJ2-7, with D possibly being TRBD1 (6 bases). Germline values: CDR1 LNHDA, CDR2 SQIVND (reference sequence). The V end lost 4 bases, the J end lost 7 bases, and 17 bases lay between the germline ends. CDR3 length: 14 residues. Here the CDR3 reads CASSTQILRGEQYF. The CDR3 DNA is TGTGCCAGTAGTACGCAGATCCTTAGGGGGGAGCAGTACTTC.